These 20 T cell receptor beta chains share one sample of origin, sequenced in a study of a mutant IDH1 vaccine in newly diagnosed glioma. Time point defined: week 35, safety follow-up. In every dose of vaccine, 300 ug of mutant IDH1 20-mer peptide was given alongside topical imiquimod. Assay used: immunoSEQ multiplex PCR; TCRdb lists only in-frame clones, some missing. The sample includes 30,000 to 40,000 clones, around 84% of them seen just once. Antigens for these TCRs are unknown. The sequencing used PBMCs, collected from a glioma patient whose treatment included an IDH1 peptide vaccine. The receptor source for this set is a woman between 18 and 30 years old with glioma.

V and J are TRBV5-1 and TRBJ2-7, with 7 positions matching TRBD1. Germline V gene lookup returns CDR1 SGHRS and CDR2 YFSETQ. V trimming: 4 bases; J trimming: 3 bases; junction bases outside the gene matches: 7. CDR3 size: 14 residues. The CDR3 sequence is CASSVQGDSYEQYF. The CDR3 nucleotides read TGCGCCAGCAGCGTGCAGGGGGATAGCTACGAGCAGTACTTC.

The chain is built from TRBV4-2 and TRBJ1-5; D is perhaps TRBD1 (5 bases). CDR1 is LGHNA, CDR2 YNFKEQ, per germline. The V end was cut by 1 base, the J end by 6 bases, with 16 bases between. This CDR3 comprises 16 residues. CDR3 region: CASSQAPFQGGQPQHF. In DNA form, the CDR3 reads TGTGCCAGCAGCCAAGCGCCCTTCCAGGGCGGTCAGCCCCAGCATTTT.

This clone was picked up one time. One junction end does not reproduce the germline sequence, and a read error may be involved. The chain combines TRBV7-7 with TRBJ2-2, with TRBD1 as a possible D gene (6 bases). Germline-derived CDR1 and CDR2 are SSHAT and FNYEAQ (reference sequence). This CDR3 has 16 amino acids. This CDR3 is CASSQTGTSVSGELFF. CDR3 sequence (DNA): TGTGCTAGCAGCCAGACCGGGACATCTGTCTCCGGGGAGCTGTTTTTT.

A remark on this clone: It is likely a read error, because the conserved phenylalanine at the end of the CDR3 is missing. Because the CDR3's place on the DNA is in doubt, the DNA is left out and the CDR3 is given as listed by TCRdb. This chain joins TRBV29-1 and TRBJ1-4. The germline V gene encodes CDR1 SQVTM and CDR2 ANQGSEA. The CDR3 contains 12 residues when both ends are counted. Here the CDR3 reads CSVVTAAPRLPR.

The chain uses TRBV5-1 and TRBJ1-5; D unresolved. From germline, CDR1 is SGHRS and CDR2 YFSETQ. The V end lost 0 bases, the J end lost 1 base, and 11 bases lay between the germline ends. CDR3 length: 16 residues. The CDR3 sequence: CASSLGSSTSNQPQHF. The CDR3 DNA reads TGCGCCAGCAGCTTGGGAAGTTCCACAAGCAATCAGCCCCAGCATTTT.

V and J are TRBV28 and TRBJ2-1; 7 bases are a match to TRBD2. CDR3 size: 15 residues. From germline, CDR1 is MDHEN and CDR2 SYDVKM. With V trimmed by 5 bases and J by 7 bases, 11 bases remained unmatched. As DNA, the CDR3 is TGTGCCAGCAGTGAGCTGGGGGGGTCACTTAATGAGCAGTTCTTC. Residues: CASSELGGSLNEQFF. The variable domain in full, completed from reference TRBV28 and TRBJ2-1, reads DVKVTQSSRYLVKRTGEKVFLECVQDMDHENMFWYRQDPGLGLRLIYFSYDVKMKEKGDIPEGYSVSREKKERFSLILESASTNQTSMYLCASSELGGSLNEQFFGPGTRLTVL.

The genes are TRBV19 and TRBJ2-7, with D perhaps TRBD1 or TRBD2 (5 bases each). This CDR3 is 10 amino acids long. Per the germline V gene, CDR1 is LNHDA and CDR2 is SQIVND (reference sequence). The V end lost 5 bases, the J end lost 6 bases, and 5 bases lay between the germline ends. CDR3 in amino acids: CASSGGEQYF. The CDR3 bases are TGTGCCAGTAGTGGGGGCGAGCAGTACTTC.

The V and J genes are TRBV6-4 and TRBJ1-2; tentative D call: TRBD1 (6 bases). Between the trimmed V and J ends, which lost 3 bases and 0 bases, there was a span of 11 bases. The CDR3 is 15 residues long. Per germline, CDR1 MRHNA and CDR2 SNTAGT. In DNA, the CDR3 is TGTGCCAGCAGTGAGAACAGGGCTGCTAACTATGGCTACACCTTC. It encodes CASSENRAANYGYTF.

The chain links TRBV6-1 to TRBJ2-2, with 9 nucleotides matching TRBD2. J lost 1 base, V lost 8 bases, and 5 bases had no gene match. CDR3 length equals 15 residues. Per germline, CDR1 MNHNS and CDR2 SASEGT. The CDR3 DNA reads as TGTGCCAGCCAGAGCGGGAGGTTGAACACCGGGGAGCTGTTTTTT. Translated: CASQSGRLNTGELFF.

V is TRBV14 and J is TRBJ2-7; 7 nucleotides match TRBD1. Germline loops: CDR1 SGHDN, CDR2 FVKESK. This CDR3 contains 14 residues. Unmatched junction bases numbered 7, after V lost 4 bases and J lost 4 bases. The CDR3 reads CASSLQGNRYEQYF. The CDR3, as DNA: TGTGCCAGCAGCCTACAGGGGAATAGGTACGAGCAGTACTTC.

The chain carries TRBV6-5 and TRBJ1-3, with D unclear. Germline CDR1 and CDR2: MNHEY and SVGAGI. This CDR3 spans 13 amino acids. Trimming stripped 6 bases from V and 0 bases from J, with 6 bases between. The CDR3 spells CASSGSSGNTIYF. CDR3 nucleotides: TGTGCCAGCAGCGGGAGCTCTGGAAACACCATATATTTT.

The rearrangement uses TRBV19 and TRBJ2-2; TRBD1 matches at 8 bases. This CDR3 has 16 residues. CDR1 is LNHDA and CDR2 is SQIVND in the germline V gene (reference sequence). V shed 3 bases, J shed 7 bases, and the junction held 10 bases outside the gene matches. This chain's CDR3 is CASSMFGTGVIGELFF. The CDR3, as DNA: TGTGCCAGTAGTATGTTCGGGACAGGTGTCATCGGGGAGCTGTTTTTT.

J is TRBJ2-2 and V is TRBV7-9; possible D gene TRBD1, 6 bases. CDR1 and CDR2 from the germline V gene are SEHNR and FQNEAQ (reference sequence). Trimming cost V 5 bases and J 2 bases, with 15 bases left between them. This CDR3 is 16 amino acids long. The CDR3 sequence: CASSATGFLNTGELFF. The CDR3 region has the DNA TGTGCCAGCAGCGCAACAGGGTTTCTAAACACCGGGGAGCTGTTTTTT.

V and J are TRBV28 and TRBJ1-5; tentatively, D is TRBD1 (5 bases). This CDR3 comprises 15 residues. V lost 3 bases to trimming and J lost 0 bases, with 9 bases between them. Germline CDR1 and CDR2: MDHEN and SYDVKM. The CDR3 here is CASSLRGYSNQPQHF. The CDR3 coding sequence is TGTGCCAGCAGTTTGCGGGGGTATAGCAATCAGCCCCAGCATTTT.

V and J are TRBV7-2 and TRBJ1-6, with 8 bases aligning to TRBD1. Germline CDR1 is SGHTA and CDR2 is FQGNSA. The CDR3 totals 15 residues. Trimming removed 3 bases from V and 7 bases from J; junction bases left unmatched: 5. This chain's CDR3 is CASSLGTGRNSPLHF. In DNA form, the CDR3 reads TGTGCCAGCAGCTTGGGGACAGGAAGAAATTCACCCCTCCACTTT.

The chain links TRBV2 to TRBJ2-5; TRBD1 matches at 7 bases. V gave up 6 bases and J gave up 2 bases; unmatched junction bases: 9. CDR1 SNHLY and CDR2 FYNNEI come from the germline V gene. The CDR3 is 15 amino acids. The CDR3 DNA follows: TGTGCCAGCAGGGAACTACGACAGGGACAAGAGACCCAGTACTTC. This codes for CASRELRQGQETQYF.

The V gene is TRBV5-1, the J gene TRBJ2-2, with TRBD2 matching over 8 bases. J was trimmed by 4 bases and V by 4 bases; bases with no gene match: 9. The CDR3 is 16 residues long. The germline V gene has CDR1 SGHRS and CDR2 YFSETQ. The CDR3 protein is CASSPRSSGTTGELFF. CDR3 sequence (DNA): TGCGCCAGCAGCCCCCGAAGTAGCGGGACCACCGGGGAGCTGTTTTTT.

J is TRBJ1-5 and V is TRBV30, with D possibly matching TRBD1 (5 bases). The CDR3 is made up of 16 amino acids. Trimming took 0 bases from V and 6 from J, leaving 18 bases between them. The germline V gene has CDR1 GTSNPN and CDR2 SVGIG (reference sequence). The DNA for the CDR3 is TGTGCCTGGAGTGTACGATCAGGGACCTCGATTCAGCCCCAGCATTTT. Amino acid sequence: CAWSVRSGTSIQPQHF.

The CDR3, as DNA: TGTGCCAGTAGCAAGGGAAGGCGCACTGAAGCTTTCTTT. Residues: CASSKGRRTEAFF. This chain connects TRBV19 to TRBJ1-1; no definite D call. The CDR3 consists of 13 residues. V lost 6 bases, J lost 4 bases, and 12 bases lay in between. The germline V gene has CDR1 LNHDA and CDR2 SQIVND (reference sequence).

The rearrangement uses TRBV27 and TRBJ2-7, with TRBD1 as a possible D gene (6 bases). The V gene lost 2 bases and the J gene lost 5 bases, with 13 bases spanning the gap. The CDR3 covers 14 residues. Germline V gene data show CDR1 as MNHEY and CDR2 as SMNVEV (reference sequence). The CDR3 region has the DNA TGTGCCAGCAGTTTAGGCAGGGGTCCCCACGAGCAGTACTTC. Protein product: CASSLGRGPHEQYF.